The source of this TCR beta chain is a study of T cells in tuberculosis. Study-wide context: T cells were selected with CD1B tetramers loaded with glucose monomycolate.

Sorting used thawed, overnight-rested PBMC stained with anti-CD3, a viability dye and GMM-loaded CD1B tetramer. The CD1B tetramers carried C32 glucose monomycolate purified from Rhodococcus equi. Tetramer-negative cells, roughly 97,000 per donor, were also sorted. TCR-alpha and TCR-beta chains were sequenced unpaired. Generated by immunoSEQ multiplex PCR, the TCRdb table keeps only in-frame clones and is missing some. The data show approximately 100,000 clones, with roughly 88% seen just once and over 1.5% held by the top ten. The CDR3 runs to 16 residues. V lost 4 bases, J lost 0 bases, and 13 bases lay in between. Looked up from germline, CDR1 is LNHDA and CDR2 is SQIVND (reference sequence). Study-wide results and caveats: Some low-affinity tetramer-binding T cells may be absent from this sample.

The chain links TRBV19 to TRBJ1-5, with D possibly TRBD1 on 5 matching bases. The sequence came from an adult woman with latent tuberculosis. Sample: CD1b-GMM tetramer-negative cells sorted from PBMCs. CDR3 sequence (DNA): TGTGCCAGTAGTACCTGGACAACCCTTAGCAATCAGCCCCAGCATTTT. It codes for CASSTWTTLSNQPQHF.